The entry that follows covers one T cell receptor (beta chain) sequence. Its antigen is undetermined. The data are from a study of blood T cells in healthy people across ages. Study-wide points: One million T cells yielded diversity estimates that were considered underestimates. Lack of knowledge of donor CMV status possibly confounded expanded clonotype changes.

Sample-barcoded 5' priming and a J-beta primer mix drove a second PCR of about 7 to 12 cycles. Every sample produced at least 3 million CDR3-containing paired-end reads. One entry per CDR3 protein, called by TCRdb with MiXCR from the 5' RACE reads. This table has approximately 800,000 distinct CDR3 sequences, roughly 53% appearing once. The V and J ends lost 4 bases and 10 bases respectively, with 8 bases between them. Germline V CDR1 and CDR2: SNHLY, FYNNEI. CDR3 length: 12 amino acids. This sequence originates from a man older than 75 in good health. The sequencing input was blood. V and J are TRBV2 and TRBJ1-6, with D perhaps TRBD1 (6 bases). In DNA, the CDR3 is TGTGCCAGCAGTGGGACAGTGTCACCCCTCCACTTT. Translating it yields CASSGTVSPLHF.